This is a list of T cell receptor beta chains from one sample in a study of T cells after yellow fever vaccination. TCRdb called the 5' RACE reads again in MiXCR, with one record for every CDR3 protein. The data show roughly 250,000 distinct CDR3 sequences, about an eighth seen once. This sample comprised CD4+ T cells sorted from PBMCs, obtained 45 days after the yellow fever booster vaccination. Receptor source: a man aged 25-40 years who received the YFV17D yellow fever vaccine. Both conserved end residues are part of each CDR3. D genes are given only for firm matches. A clone size is listed for some rows: how often the clone was seen (once, few, many), or a class if it is expanded.

v_call: TRBV6-2/TRBV6-3
clone_size: few
d_call: TRBD2
j_call: TRBJ2-4
cdr3_aa: CASRDLAGASDIQYF
cdr3_nt: TGTGCCAGCAGAGATCTAGCGGGGGCGTCGGACATTCAGTACTTC

v_call: TRBV6-5
clone_size: few
d_call: NA
j_call: TRBJ2-5
cdr3_aa: CASRMTQETQYF
cdr3_nt: TGTGCCAGCAGGATGACCCAAGAGACCCAGTACTTC

v_call: TRBV15
clone_size: NA
d_call: NA
j_call: TRBJ2-5
cdr3_aa: CATSRIGSGETQYF
cdr3_nt: TGTGCCACCAGCAGAATCGGTAGCGGAGAGACCCAGTACTTC

v_call: TRBV12-3/TRBV12-4
clone_size: many
d_call: NA
j_call: TRBJ2-2
cdr3_aa: CASRGSGTGELFF
cdr3_nt: TGTGCCAGCAGGGGCTCGGGAACCGGGGAGCTGTTTTTT

v_call: TRBV9
clone_size: NA
d_call: NA
j_call: TRBJ2-2
cdr3_aa: CASSDPGITGELFF
cdr3_nt: TGTGCCAGCAGCGATCCAGGGATTACCGGGGAGCTGTTTTTT

v_call: TRBV7-3
clone_size: few
d_call: TRBD2
j_call: TRBJ2-2
cdr3_aa: CASRRGLAGGSGELFF
cdr3_nt: TGTGCCAGCCGCCGCGGACTAGCGGGAGGGAGCGGGGAGCTGTTTTTT

v_call: TRBV12-3/TRBV12-4
clone_size: NA
d_call: NA
j_call: TRBJ1-1
cdr3_aa: CASTDGVRGGSTEAFF
cdr3_nt: TGTGCCAGCACCGATGGGGTCAGGGGCGGGTCCACTGAAGCTTTCTTT

v_call: TRBV9
clone_size: many
d_call: NA
j_call: TRBJ2-2
cdr3_aa: CASSVAPTGTGELFF
cdr3_nt: TGTGCCAGCAGCGTAGCCCCAACAGGGACCGGGGAGCTGTTTTTT

v_call: TRBV5-5
clone_size: few
d_call: NA
j_call: TRBJ2-2
cdr3_aa: CASSSKGNTGELFF
cdr3_nt: TGTGCCAGCAGCTCCAAGGGGAACACCGGGGAGCTGTTTTTT

v_call: TRBV20-1
clone_size: few
d_call: NA
j_call: TRBJ2-3
cdr3_aa: CSGGRTHQDTQYF
cdr3_nt: TGCAGTGGCGGCCGGACTCATCAGGATACGCAGTATTTT

v_call: TRBV7-2
clone_size: few
d_call: NA
j_call: TRBJ2-1
cdr3_aa: CASSQVGVTGEQFF
cdr3_nt: TGTGCCAGCAGCCAGGTCGGGGTCACGGGTGAGCAGTTCTTC

v_call: TRBV29-1
clone_size: NA
d_call: TRBD1
j_call: TRBJ2-5
cdr3_aa: CSAEAGGETQYF
cdr3_nt: TGCAGCGCTGAAGCAGGGGGAGAGACCCAGTACTTC

v_call: TRBV29-1
clone_size: NA
d_call: TRBD2
j_call: TRBJ2-4
cdr3_aa: CSVERGGIQYF
cdr3_nt: TGCAGCGTTGAACGGGGGGGCATTCAGTACTTC

v_call: TRBV7-2
clone_size: NA
d_call: TRBD2
j_call: TRBJ2-4
cdr3_aa: CASSLVSGGGGYIQYF
cdr3_nt: TGTGCCAGCAGCTTAGTGTCGGGAGGCGGAGGTTACATTCAGTACTTC

v_call: TRBV5-1
clone_size: NA
d_call: NA
j_call: TRBJ2-1
cdr3_aa: CASSPDAVYNEQFF
cdr3_nt: TGCGCCAGCAGCCCTGACGCAGTATACAATGAGCAGTTCTTC

v_call: TRBV12-3/TRBV12-4
clone_size: many
d_call: NA
j_call: TRBJ2-7
cdr3_aa: CASSLAPLVDEQYF
cdr3_nt: TGTGCCAGCAGTTTAGCCCCCCTAGTTGACGAGCAGTACTTC

v_call: TRBV7-9
clone_size: few
d_call: NA
j_call: TRBJ2-3
cdr3_aa: CASSLGIAADTQYF
cdr3_nt: TGTGCCAGCAGCTTGGGCATTGCGGCAGATACGCAGTATTTT

v_call: TRBV27
clone_size: NA
d_call: NA
j_call: TRBJ2-3
cdr3_aa: CASSLGGLIKDTQYF
cdr3_nt: TGTGCCAGCAGTTTAGGGGGATTGATTAAAGATACGCAGTATTTT

v_call: TRBV7-6
clone_size: few
d_call: TRBD1
j_call: TRBJ1-2
cdr3_aa: CASSPGGQGAAYGYTF
cdr3_nt: TGTGCCAGCAGCCCGGGAGGACAGGGGGCTGCCTATGGCTACACCTTC

v_call: TRBV28
clone_size: NA
d_call: TRBD2
j_call: TRBJ2-3
cdr3_aa: CASSPLPSGSSTQYF
cdr3_nt: TGTGCCAGCAGCCCCCTGCCTAGCGGGAGTTCTACGCAGTATTTT

v_call: TRBV25-1
clone_size: NA
d_call: NA
j_call: TRBJ2-1
cdr3_aa: CASSEEKGYNEQFF
cdr3_nt: TGTGCCAGCAGTGAAGAGAAGGGGTACAATGAGCAGTTCTTC

v_call: TRBV24-1
clone_size: few
d_call: TRBD1
j_call: TRBJ2-1
cdr3_aa: CATAGQGAHEQFF
cdr3_nt: TGTGCCACAGCGGGACAGGGGGCGCATGAGCAGTTCTTC

v_call: TRBV12-3/TRBV12-4
clone_size: NA
d_call: NA
j_call: TRBJ2-5
cdr3_aa: CASSLQENRETQYF
cdr3_nt: TGTGCCAGCAGTTTGCAGGAAAACAGGGAGACCCAGTACTTC

v_call: TRBV29-1
clone_size: few
d_call: NA
j_call: TRBJ2-7
cdr3_aa: CSVGIYEQYF
cdr3_nt: TGCAGCGTGGGTATCTACGAGCAGTACTTC

v_call: TRBV27
clone_size: few
d_call: NA
j_call: TRBJ2-1
cdr3_aa: CASSLGNVASYNEQFF
cdr3_nt: TGTGCCAGCAGTTTAGGGAACGTGGCCTCCTACAATGAGCAGTTCTTC

v_call: TRBV29-1
clone_size: few
d_call: TRBD1
j_call: TRBJ2-3
cdr3_aa: CSDLQGRDTQYF
cdr3_nt: TGCAGCGACCTACAGGGGAGAGATACGCAGTATTTT

v_call: TRBV20-1
clone_size: few
d_call: NA
j_call: TRBJ1-4
cdr3_aa: CSARDPRGWEKLFF
cdr3_nt: TGCAGTGCTAGAGATCCCAGGGGTTGGGAAAAACTGTTTTTT

v_call: TRBV5-1
clone_size: NA
d_call: NA
j_call: TRBJ2-5
cdr3_aa: CASQGLVQETQYF
cdr3_nt: TGCGCCAGCCAGGGGTTGGTCCAAGAGACCCAGTACTTC